Listed below are T cell receptor beta chains from one sample, sequenced in a study of blood T cell repertoires in COVID-19. Here immunoSEQ multiplex PCR was the method, and the copy in TCRdb shows in-frame clones only, minus some. The table records a few hundred thousand clones, roughly 85% of them present only once. Sample: peripheral blood. These receptors originate from a man aged 50 to 59 with active or convalescent COVID-19. CDR3s include the opening cysteine and the closing phenylalanine or tryptophan. Fields, in order: V gene, CDR3 protein.

TRBV7-2,CASSPTGTSGRQQYF
TRBV4-1,CASSQGPGYEQYF
TRBV6-2/TRBV6-3,CASSWGVGTEAFF
TRBV7-2,CASSEEGGNTIYF
TRBV18,CASSPGQGALRSEAFF
TRBV7-9,CASSLSGRAAGELFF
TRBV19,CASGIRASATDTQYF
TRBV5-1,CASSPSSGRSYEQYF
TRBV5-1,CASGETGSNTGELFF
TRBV15,CATSRGGGQNEQFF
TRBV4-1,CASSQPIRGQGLEAFF
TRBV4-1,CASSQEIPAGSGNTIYF
TRBV18,CASSPRRYNTEAFF
TRBV19,CASSTRDRGKRDEQYF
TRBV24-1,CATSDSGRAADTQYF
TRBV7-9,CASSLDALTGELFF
TRBV7-9,CASSLEDRVDYEQYF
TRBV19,CASSPPPGGGGMETQYF
TRBV7-9,CASSRTSGSLYEQYF
TRBV28,CASSAPGQVWEQYF
TRBV5-1,CASSFQNYGYTF
TRBV7-3,CASSLGTGDYNEQFF
TRBV29-1,CSVYWQGTYNEQFF
TRBV5-1,CASSLGTNQETQYF
TRBV14,CASSPMVGESYGYTF
TRBV30,CAWSPPAVTGELFF
TRBV3-1/TRBV3-2,CASSQTYEKLFF
TRBV10-2,CASRDPGGGKYF
TRBV29-1,CSVTAAGNTIYF
TRBV6-2/TRBV6-3,CASSYSGSGHTEAFF
TRBV5-1,CASSLGSQGAYEQYF
TRBV7-2,CASSPWTGGGDEQYF
TRBV12-3/TRBV12-4,CASSLREIYEQYF
TRBV10-3,CAIRLTPTVEAFFGQGTDGEAFF
TRBV5-1,CASSLGQGYDSPLHF
TRBV6-5,CAIGTGGYNSPLHF
TRBV11-2,CASSLALYGYTF
TRBV30,CACTSGSTADTQYF
TRBV6-5,CASRRDRKYGYTF
TRBV27,CASSLLAGGRAKNIQYF
TRBV15,CATSPAGKSYTF
TRBV27,CASSFGQGNQPQHF
TRBV11-2,CASSQIAGGPDEQYF
TRBV6-6,CASSRGTGTVSSYEQYF
TRBV6-2/TRBV6-3,CASSLSGISYNEQFF
TRBV19,CASSIAQGSQETQYF
TRBV28,CASSGGGSYNEQFF
TRBV5-1,CASSAGSGGYNEQFF
TRBV15,CATSFPAQTQYF
TRBV5-4,CASSPGTSGNNEQFF
TRBV7-8,CASSPTGLARTDTQYF
TRBV7-9,CASSLDEGSYTF
TRBV27,CASKRQDGDTQYF